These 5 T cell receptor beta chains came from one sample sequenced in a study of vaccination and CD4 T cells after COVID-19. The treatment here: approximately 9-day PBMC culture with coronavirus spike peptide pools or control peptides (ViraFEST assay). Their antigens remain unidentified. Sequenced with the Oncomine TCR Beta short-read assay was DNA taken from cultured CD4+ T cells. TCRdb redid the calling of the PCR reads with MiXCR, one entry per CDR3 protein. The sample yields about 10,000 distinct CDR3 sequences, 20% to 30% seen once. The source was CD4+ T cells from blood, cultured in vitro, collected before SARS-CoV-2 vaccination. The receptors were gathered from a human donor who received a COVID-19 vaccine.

CDR3: CASSFSQGLYGYTF. In DNA, the CDR3 is TGCGCCAGCAGCTTTTCCCAGGGCCTTTATGGCTACACCTTC. The chain combines TRBV5-1 with TRBJ1-2, with D maybe TRBD1 (5 bases). The CDR3 has 14 residues. Germline values: CDR1 SGHRS, CDR2 YFSETQ. With 2 bases removed from V and 5 bases from J, the gap between germline ends came to 13 bases. Combining the CDR3 with reference TRBV5-1 and TRBJ1-2 gives the whole variable domain KAGVTQTPRYLIKTRGQQVTLSCSPISGHRSVSWYQQTPGQGLQFLFEYFSETQRNKGNFPGRFSGRQFSNSRSEMNVSTLELGDSALYLCASSFSQGLYGYTFGSGTRLTVV.

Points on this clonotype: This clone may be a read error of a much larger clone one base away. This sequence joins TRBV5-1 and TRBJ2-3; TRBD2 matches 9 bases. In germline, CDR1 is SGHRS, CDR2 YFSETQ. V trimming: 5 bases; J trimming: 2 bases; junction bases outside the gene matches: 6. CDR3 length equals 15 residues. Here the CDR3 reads CASRGSGGITDTQYF. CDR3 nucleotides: TGCGCCAGCAGGGGCAGCGGGGGGATCACAGATACGCAGTATTTT.

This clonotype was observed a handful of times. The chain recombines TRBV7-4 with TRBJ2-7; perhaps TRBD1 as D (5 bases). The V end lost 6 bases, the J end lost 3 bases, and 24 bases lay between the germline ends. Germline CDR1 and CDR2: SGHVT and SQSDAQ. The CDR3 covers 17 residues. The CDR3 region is CASRHWGLDSLFYEQYF. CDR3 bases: TGTGCCAGCAGACATTGGGGCCTCGACAGTCTCTTCTACGAGCAGTACTTC.

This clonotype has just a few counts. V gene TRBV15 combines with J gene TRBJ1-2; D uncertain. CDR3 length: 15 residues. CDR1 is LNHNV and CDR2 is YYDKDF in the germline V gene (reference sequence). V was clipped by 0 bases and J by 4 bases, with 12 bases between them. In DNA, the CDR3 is TGTGCCACCAGCAGAGATCCGGTCGGGTTCTATGGCTACACCTTC. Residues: CATSRDPVGFYGYTF. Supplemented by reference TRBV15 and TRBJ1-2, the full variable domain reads DAMVIQNPRYQVTQFGKPVTLSCSQTLNHNVMYWYQQKSSQAPKLLFHYYDKDFNNEADTPDNFQSRRPNTSFCFLDIRSPGLGDTAMYLCATSRDPVGFYGYTFGSGTRLTVV.

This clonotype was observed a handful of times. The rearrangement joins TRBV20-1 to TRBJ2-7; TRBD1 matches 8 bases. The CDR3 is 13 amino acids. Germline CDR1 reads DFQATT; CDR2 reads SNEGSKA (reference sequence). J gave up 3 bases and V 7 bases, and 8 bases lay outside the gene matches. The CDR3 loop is CSVSPDRGYEQYF. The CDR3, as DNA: TGCAGTGTATCCCCAGACAGGGGCTACGAGCAGTACTTC.